The rows below give T cell receptor beta chains drawn from one sample of a study of control samples from healthy donors and cancer patients. Sequenced by immunoSEQ multiplex PCR; TCRdb stores in-frame clones only, minus some. Of around 180,000 clones listed, just over 85% were seen once; the top ten hold nearly 5%. The sequenced sample consisted of blood. These receptors all come from a woman in her 30s in good health. The CDR3 runs from the conserved cysteine through the conserved F or W. The order of the fields is clone size, D gene, V gene, J gene, CDR3 protein, CDR3 DNA. The D gene is left open where the match is weak. The size of a clone is reported for some rows only, either as once, few or many, or as a class for expanded clones.

>once|NA|TRBV6-4|TRBJ2-2
CASMETANTGELFF
TGTGCCAGCATGGAGACTGCAAACACCGGGGAGCTGTTTTTT
>NA|NA|TRBV7-9|TRBJ2-7
CASSPAGEQYF
TGTGCCAGCAGCCCCGCCGGAGAGCAGTACTTC
>NA|TRBD1|TRBV5-1|TRBJ1-2
CASSLQGANYGYTF
TGCGCCAGCAGCTTGCAGGGGGCCAACTATGGCTACACCTTC
>NA|TRBD2|TRBV27|TRBJ2-1
CASSLGTSGAYNEQFF
TGTGCCAGCAGTTTGGGGACTAGCGGGGCTTACAATGAGCAGTTCTTC
>medium-sized|TRBD2|TRBV7-8|TRBJ2-1
CASTGGRVGYNEQFF
TGTGCCAGCACCGGGGGGAGGGTAGGATACAATGAGCAGTTCTTC
>NA|NA|TRBV7-9|TRBJ2-3
CASSLTDRWGDTQYF
TGTGCCAGCAGCTTAACCGATCGGTGGGGAGATACGCAGTATTTT
>NA|NA|TRBV6-2/TRBV6-3|TRBJ2-5
CASSYSSREVETQYF
TGTGCCAGCAGTTACTCCTCCAGGGAAGTAGAGACCCAGTACTTC
>NA|TRBD2|TRBV3-1/TRBV3-2|TRBJ2-3
CASSQGLSLAASIGTDTQYF
TGTGCCAGCAGCCAAGGGCTGTCGCTAGCGGCCAGTATCGGCACAGATACGCAGTATTTT
>NA|NA|TRBV9|TRBJ2-3
CASSEATDTQYF
TGTGCCAGCAGCGAAGCAACAGATACGCAGTATTTT
>NA|NA|TRBV18|TRBJ2-2
CASSPLLLWDTGELFF
TGTGCCAGCTCACCACTTTTGTTGTGGGACACCGGGGAGCTGTTTTTT
>NA|NA|TRBV5-6|TRBJ2-3
CASSEQDTQYF
TGTGCCAGCAGCGAACAAGATACGCAGTATTTT
>NA|NA|TRBV9|TRBJ1-3
CASMGEGNTIYF
TGTGCCAGCATGGGGGAGGGAAACACCATATATTTT
>NA|TRBD2|TRBV2|TRBJ2-1
CASSERLASEQFF
TGTGCCAGCAGTGAGAGACTAGCGAGCGAGCAGTTCTTC
>NA|NA|TRBV7-9|TRBJ1-2
CASSFQGRGYTF
TGTGCCAGCAGCTTCCAGGGGCGCGGCTACACCTTC
>NA|NA|TRBV7-2|TRBJ2-3
CASSASGRITDTQYF
TGTGCCAGCAGCGCCAGTGGACGGATCACAGATACGCAGTATTTT
>NA|NA|TRBV10-3|TRBJ1-5
CAASPDGSNQPQHF
TGTGCCGCCTCCCCGGACGGGAGTAACCAGCCCCAGCATTTT
>once|TRBD2|TRBV19|TRBJ2-7
CASSPSRSSGRSYEQYF
TGTGCCAGTAGTCCCAGCCGCTCTAGCGGGAGGTCCTACGAGCAGTACTTC
>NA|TRBD1|TRBV28|TRBJ1-2
CASSFTGTGYGYTF
TGTGCCAGCAGTTTTACCGGGACAGGGTATGGCTACACCTTC
>NA|NA|TRBV2|TRBJ1-6
CASSEPQVQSPLHF
TGTGCCAGCAGTGAACCCCAGGTTCAATCACCCCTCCACTTT
>NA|NA|TRBV12-3/TRBV12-4|TRBJ2-7
CASSSWGREQYF
TGTGCCAGCTCGAGTTGGGGTCGGGAGCAGTACTTC
>NA|NA|TRBV9|TRBJ2-3
CASSDIPSWADTQYF
TGTGCCAGCAGCGATATCCCCTCATGGGCAGATACGCAGTATTTT
>NA|TRBD2|TRBV11-2|TRBJ2-5
CASSYGTNLIVPQYF
TGTGCCAGCAGCTATGGGACTAACCTAATAGTGCCCCAGTACTTC
>NA|NA|TRBV10-3|TRBJ2-2
CATRLALSGELFF
TGTGCCACCCGGTTAGCGTTATCCGGGGAGCTGTTTTTT
>NA|NA|TRBV4-1|TRBJ2-3
CASSQLGDTQYF
TGCGCCAGCAGCCAACTAGGGGATACGCAGTATTTT
>NA|TRBD2|TRBV29-1|TRBJ2-7
CSVEDTAGAYEQYF
TGCAGCGTTGAAGATACCGCGGGGGCCTACGAGCAGTACTTC
>NA|TRBD2|TRBV2|TRBJ2-1
CASRTKVAGSGEQFF
TGTGCCAGCAGGACGAAGGTAGCGGGGTCTGGGGAGCAGTTCTTC
>NA|NA|TRBV6-5|TRBJ1-4
CASTRRSGVGEKLFF
TGTGCCAGCACCAGACGGTCAGGGGTTGGGGAAAAACTGTTTTTT
>NA|NA|TRBV6-1|TRBJ2-6
CASSETTSPSGANVLTF
TGTGCCAGCAGTGAAACCACCAGCCCCTCTGGGGCCAACGTCCTGACTTTC
>NA|NA|TRBV27|TRBJ2-1
CASRVAPFRDNEQFF
TGTGCCAGCAGGGTAGCGCCCTTTCGGGACAATGAGCAGTTCTTC
>NA|NA|TRBV6-5|TRBJ2-7
CASSYSSYYEQYF
TGTGCCAGCAGTTACTCTTCATACTACGAGCAGTACTTC
>NA|NA|TRBV18|TRBJ2-6
CASSPLSGANVLTF
TGTGCCAGCTCACCACTCTCTGGGGCCAACGTCCTGACTTTC
>NA|TRBD1|TRBV5-1|TRBJ2-7
CASSSTGQASSYEQYF
TGCGCCAGCAGCTCAACGGGACAGGCGAGCTCCTACGAGCAGTACTTC
>NA|TRBD1|TRBV2|TRBJ2-6
CASRTGFLFSGANVLTF
TGTGCCAGCAGGACAGGGTTCCTCTTCTCTGGGGCCAACGTCCTGACTTTC
>NA|NA|TRBV2|TRBJ1-2
CASNGADRGLGARYTF
TGTGCCAGCAATGGGGCAGATAGGGGGTTGGGCGCGAGGTACACCTTC
>NA|TRBD1|TRBV29-1|TRBJ1-6
CSVGEGAGNSPLHF
TGCAGCGTCGGGGAGGGGGCTGGTAATTCACCCCTCCACTTT
>NA|NA|TRBV30|TRBJ1-4
CAWGSKGVRGEKLFF
TGTGCCTGGGGTAGTAAGGGGGTCCGGGGGGAAAAACTGTTTTTT
>NA|NA|TRBV28|TRBJ1-2
CASSLSVQAQGYTF
TGTGCCAGCAGTTTATCTGTCCAGGCACAGGGCTACACCTTC
>NA|TRBD2|TRBV11-3|TRBJ2-3
CASSPGTSGTDTQYF
TGTGCCAGCAGCCCCGGGACTAGCGGCACAGATACGCAGTATTTT
>once|NA|TRBV18|TRBJ2-5
CASSPDPVETQYF
TGTGCCAGCTCACCCGACCCGGTGGAGACCCAGTACTTC
>NA|TRBD2|TRBV19|TRBJ2-7
CASSRLAGGPYEQYF
TGTGCCAGTAGTCGACTAGCGGGAGGGCCTTACGAGCAGTACTTC
>NA|NA|TRBV19|TRBJ2-1
CASSIGHSYNEQFF
TGTGCCAGTAGTATCGGACACTCCTACAATGAGCAGTTCTTC